This entry concerns a single T cell receptor (beta chain). Trimming took 4 bases from V and 12 from J; bases not matched to a gene: 8. The length of the CDR3 is 12 residues. Germline lookup yields CDR1 LNHDA and CDR2 SQIVND (reference sequence). The data originate from a study of blood T cell repertoires in COVID-19. Study in general: Donors in the United States, Italy and Spain gave samples during acute or convalescent COVID-19. Sources were T cells, B-cell-depleted T cells, or PBMCs; the material itself was cDNA or gDNA.

Clones were sequenced by immunoSEQ multiplex PCR, and TCRdb holds only the in-frame ones, with some missing. The table includes 380,000 or so clones, approximately 80% detected once. The sample was peripheral blood. This chain links TRBV19 with TRBJ1-2; 7 bases fit TRBD1. The receptor comes from a human donor with acute or convalescent COVID-19. The donor label of this sample is uncertain. The CDR3, as DNA: TGTGCCAGTAGTAGAACACAGGGGATTGACACCTTC. This sequence encodes CASSRTQGIDTF.